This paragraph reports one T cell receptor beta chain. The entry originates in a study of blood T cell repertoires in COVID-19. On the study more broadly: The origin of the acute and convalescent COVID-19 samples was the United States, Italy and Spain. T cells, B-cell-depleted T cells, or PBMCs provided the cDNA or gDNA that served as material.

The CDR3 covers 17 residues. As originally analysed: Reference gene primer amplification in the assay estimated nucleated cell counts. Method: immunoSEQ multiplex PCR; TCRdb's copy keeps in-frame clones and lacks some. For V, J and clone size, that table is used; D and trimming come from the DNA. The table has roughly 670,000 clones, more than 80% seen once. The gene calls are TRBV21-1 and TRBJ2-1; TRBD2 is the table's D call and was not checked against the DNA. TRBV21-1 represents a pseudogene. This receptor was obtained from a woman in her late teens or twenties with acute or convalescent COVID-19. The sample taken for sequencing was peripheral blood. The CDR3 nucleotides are TGTGCCAGCAGCAATTATCAGCGGGGGGGCCGCTACAATGAGCAGTTCTTC. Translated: CASSNYQRGGRYNEQFF.